The sequence of this T cell receptor (beta chain) was determined in a study of cytomegalovirus exposure and HLA in healthy donors. Per the germline V gene, CDR1 is SGHTA and CDR2 is FQGNSA. CDR3 length equals 17 residues. V was pared by 4 bases and J by 7 bases, with 9 bases of the junction left unmatched. PCR was performed using 60 Vbeta and 13 Jbeta primers. Repertoires were generated with immunoSEQ multiplex PCR, while TCRdb's copy carries only in-frame clones and drops some. The sample lists 100,000 to 140,000 clones; over 70% were seen once. The sequenced sample was PBMCs. The clonotype was recovered from a man younger than 45 in good health and CMV-seronegative. The V gene is TRBV7-2, the J gene TRBJ1-6; the match to TRBD1 covers 11 bases. CDR3 sequence: CASSWEDRGPRNSPLHF. The CDR3 DNA sequence: TGTGCCAGCAGCTGGGAGGACAGGGGGCCGAGGAATTCACCCCTCCACTTT.